This record covers a single T cell receptor beta chain. Germline V gives CDR1 SEHNR, CDR2 FQNEAQ (reference sequence). The V gene lost 1 base and the J gene lost 10 bases, with 17 bases spanning the gap. The CDR3 totals 15 residues. The sample is drawn from a study of blood T cells in healthy people across ages. Using a J-beta primer mix together with a sample-barcoded 5' primer, a second PCR was run for 7 to 11 cycles. Every sample returned 2.5 million or more CDR3-containing paired-end reads. TCRdb used MiXCR to reprocess the 5' RACE reads, holding one entry per CDR3 protein. Among 1.5 million to 1.8 million distinct CDR3 sequences, 35% to 45% were seen once, and the ten largest hold just over 4%.

This chain uses TRBV7-9 with TRBJ2-1; maybe TRBD2 (5 bases). The clonotype was recovered from a woman aged 18-30 years in good health. Sequencing was carried out using blood. DNA of the CDR3: TGTGCCAGCAGCTTAGGGCTCATAGAGGGCTACGAGCAGTTCTTC. This codes for CASSLGLIEGYEQFF.